Sequencing of this T cell receptor (beta chain) was carried out in a study of CD8 T cells in ankylosing spondylitis. Molecular-barcoded quantitative 5'-RACE produced these TCR beta libraries. MiXCR, applied by TCRdb to the 5' RACE reads, yields one record per CDR3 protein. This table holds 200,000 to 250,000 distinct CDR3 sequences, around 16% found once. This clonotype was seen a handful of times. What it binds is unknown. Per the germline V gene, CDR1 is MGHRA and CDR2 is YSYEKL. CDR3 length equals 16 residues. Unmatched junction bases numbered 10, after V lost 2 bases and J lost 3 bases. Study-level findings and limits: Relatively rare in peripheral blood, disease-linked clones were also CD8+. Seven to nine highly homologous variants made up a TCR beta motif that seemed to typify ankylosing spondylitis blood.

Sample: blood, either unsorted or a sorted T cell fraction (not recorded which). The gene calls are TRBV4-1 and TRBJ2-7, with 7 bases lining up with TRBD2. The receptor was derived from a male donor with ankylosing spondylitis. The CDR3 region has the DNA TGCGCCAGCAGCCAATTTCCGGGGGGTAGTCGCTACGAGCAGTACTTC. Protein: CASSQFPGGSRYEQYF.